The 32 T cell receptor beta chains in this list originate from one sample, sequenced in a study of blood T cell repertoires in COVID-19. The assay was immunoSEQ multiplex PCR, and TCRdb's table has in-frame clones only and misses some. This sample has 170,000 or so clones; about 87% occur once, and the top ten carry about 3%. Sequencing was done on a sample of peripheral blood. These receptor sequences come from a middle-aged man with active or convalescent COVID-19.

The chain links TRBV19 to TRBJ1-6, with D unresolved. The V gene's germline CDR1 is LNHDA and CDR2 SQIVND (reference sequence). V was trimmed by 7 bases and J by 7 bases, leaving 14 bases between them. This CDR3 comprises 14 residues. The CDR3 loop reads CASKPTGINSPLHF. The CDR3 DNA reads TGTGCCAGTAAGCCAACGGGGATAAATTCACCCCTCCACTTT.

This chain links TRBV12-3 or TRBV12-4 with TRBJ2-7; D may be TRBD2 (6 bases). V was pared by 6 bases and J by 5 bases, with 8 bases between. The CDR3 sequence is 11 residues long. CDR3 nucleotides: TGTGCCAGCAGCTCGGGGGACGAGCAGTACTTC. It specifies CASSSGDEQYF.

The V call is TRBV7-2, the J call TRBJ1-1, with TRBD1 matching over 8 bases. The CDR3 covers 14 residues. V lost 5 bases and J lost 1; bases outside the gene matches: 3. Germline V gives CDR1 SGHTA, CDR2 FQGNSA. CDR3 sequence (DNA): TGTGCCAGCAGCGGACAGGGTAGGAACACTGAAGCTTTCTTT. Translated, it gives CASSGQGRNTEAFF.

This clone came up a few times. The chain couples TRBV2 to TRBJ2-7; 9 nucleotides align to TRBD2. V dropped 9 bases and J dropped 3; count of bases not matched to a gene: 3. From germline, CDR1 is SNHLY and CDR2 FYNNEI. The CDR3 totals 12 residues. This chain's CDR3 is CASLAGFYEQYF. The CDR3 DNA reads TGTGCCAGTCTAGCGGGGTTCTACGAGCAGTACTTC.

The rearrangement uses TRBV5-1 and TRBJ2-3, with 14 bases lining up with TRBD2. Germline loops: CDR1 SGHRS, CDR2 YFSETQ. This CDR3 is built from 19 residues. With 2 bases clipped from V and 0 bases from J, the junction kept 8 bases outside the gene matches. CDR3 sequence reads: CASSLGTSGGVPSTDTQYF. The CDR3 DNA follows: TGCGCCAGCAGCTTAGGGACTAGCGGGGGCGTACCTAGCACAGATACGCAGTATTTT.

This clone appeared once. The rearrangement joins TRBV7-8 to TRBJ1-1; no firm D call. Germline CDR1 is SGHVS and CDR2 is FQNEAQ. V dropped 0 bases and J dropped 5 bases, with 7 bases sitting between them. CDR3 length: 13 amino acids. In nucleotides, the CDR3 is TGTGCCAGCAGCTTAGCCAGAGGGACTGAAGCTTTCTTT. As protein: CASSLARGTEAFF.

This clone was counted once. This chain uses TRBV6-5 with TRBJ1-2; D perhaps matches TRBD1 (5 bases). Germline CDR1 is MNHEY and CDR2 is SVGAGI. CDR3 length: 15 residues. Between the trimmed V and J ends, which lost 4 bases and 0 bases, there was a span of 12 bases. The CDR3 sequence: CASSSGGGTNYGYTF. The CDR3 DNA is TGTGCCAGCAGTTCCGGCGGGGGAACTAACTATGGCTACACCTTC.

This rearrangement joins TRBV7-8 to TRBJ1-5; TRBD1 might be the D (5 bases). V was trimmed by 5 bases and J by 5 bases, leaving 10 bases between them. This CDR3 contains 13 residues. Germline V gene data show CDR1 as SGHVS and CDR2 as FQNEAQ. For the CDR3, the DNA is TGTGCCAGCAGCGTCAGGGTTTATCAGCCCCAGCATTTT. As protein: CASSVRVYQPQHF.

The chain employs TRBV28 and TRBJ1-2; a weak D match, TRBD1 (6 bases). The CDR3 runs 14 residues. Germline V gives CDR1 MDHEN, CDR2 SYDVKM. The V and J ends lost 6 bases and 8 bases respectively, with 19 bases between them. The CDR3 loop is CASSPPTGLRGYTF. The DNA of the CDR3 is TGTGCCAGCAGCCCCCCCACAGGGTTGAGGGGCTACACCTTC.

This sequence joins TRBV21-1 and TRBJ2-1; the table's D call, TRBD2, has no DNA check behind it. TRBV21-1 is a pseudogene. The CDR3 loop spans 15 amino acids. The CDR3 spells CASSKDLNSYNEQFF. CDR3 bases: TGTGCCAGCAGCAAAGATCTTAACTCCTACAATGAGCAGTTCTTC.

In regard to this clone: At one of its ends the junction is not consistent with the germline gene, which may arise from a read error. The rearrangement links TRBV7-7 to TRBJ2-2, with 7 nucleotides matching TRBD2. This CDR3 region has 14 residues. The V gene's germline CDR1 is SSHAT and CDR2 FNYEAQ (reference sequence). CDR3 region: CASSLGGSTGELFF. The CDR3 nucleotides are TGTGCTAGCAGCTTAGGCGGGAGTACCGGGGAGCTGTTTTTT. The full variable domain, with the rest looked up from reference TRBV7-7 and TRBJ2-2, is GAGVSQSPRYKVTKRGQDVTLRCDPISSHATLYWYQQALGQGPEFLTYFNYEAQPDKSGLPSDRFSAERPEGSISTLTIQRTEQRDSAMYRCASSLGGSTGELFFGEGSRLTVL.

This chain uses TRBV28 with TRBJ1-2, with D perhaps TRBD1 (5 bases). This CDR3 is 14 amino acids long. V lost 7 bases to trimming and J lost 4 bases, with 16 bases between them. CDR1 and CDR2 (germline): MDHEN, SYDVKM. The CDR3 nucleotides read TGTGCCAGCACCGCTATGGGGCCCCCCTATGGCTACACCTTC. Amino acids: CASTAMGPPYGYTF.

The genes are TRBV10-1 and TRBJ2-3; tentative D call: TRBD2 (5 bases). V was cut by 9 bases and J by 4 bases, with 44 bases left in between. The CDR3 totals 23 residues. Germline CDR1 WNHNN, CDR2 SYGVQD (reference sequence). The CDR3 region has the DNA TGCGCCAGTGAACGGGGTTCCCAAGGGCGTCTGTCTTATGATGGCCCAGTCCCAGATACGCAGTATTTT. Amino acids: CASERGSQGRLSYDGPVPDTQYF.

The gene calls are TRBV20-1 and TRBJ2-1, with TRBD2 matching 11 bases. V dropped 6 bases and J dropped 12; count of bases not matched to a gene: 4. Per germline, CDR1 DFQATT and CDR2 SNEGSKA (reference sequence). CDR3 length equals 11 residues. The CDR3: CSAPLAGVQFF. CDR3 coding DNA: TGCAGTGCCCCACTAGCGGGGGTGCAGTTCTTC.

This chain links TRBV19 with TRBJ2-5; possible D gene TRBD2, 6 bases. CDR1 and CDR2 from the germline V gene are LNHDA and SQIVND (reference sequence). The ends were cut back, 4 bases at V and 7 bases at J, with 13 bases in the middle. CDR3 length: 13 amino acids. In nucleotides, the CDR3 is TGTGCCAGTAGTAGTGCGGGATCCGCGACCCAGTACTTC. Protein: CASSSAGSATQYF.

The chain recombines TRBV5-4 with TRBJ2-2; no definite D call. CDR3 length: 14 amino acids. The germline CDR1 and CDR2 sequences are SGHNT and YYREEE (reference sequence). Between the trimmed V and J ends, which lost 2 bases and 2 bases, there was a span of 7 bases. CDR3 sequence: CASSFEKNTGELFF. The CDR3 bases are TGTGCCAGCAGCTTTGAGAAAAACACCGGGGAGCTGTTTTTT.

The rearrangement uses TRBV30 and TRBJ1-2; TRBD1 is a possible D gene (5 bases). The V gene lost 0 bases and the J gene lost 7 bases, with 15 bases spanning the gap. CDR3 length: 14 amino acids. The germline V gene encodes CDR1 GTSNPN and CDR2 SVGIG (reference sequence). CDR3 bases: TGTGCCTGGAGTGTAATGGGAGGGGCGGCTGGCTACACCTTC. Translating gives CAWSVMGGAAGYTF.

The V and J genes are TRBV4-3 and TRBJ1-6; D gene unclear. CDR3 length: 22 amino acids. The V gene lost 0 bases and the J gene lost 0 bases, with 24 bases spanning the gap. Per the germline V gene, CDR1 is LGHNA and CDR2 is YSLEER. DNA of the CDR3: TGCGCCAGCAGCCAAGATAAAGGGAGGCTCCATCAATGCAGCTCCTATAATTCACCCCTCCACTTT. Protein product: CASSQDKGRLHQCSSYNSPLHF.

The V call is TRBV12-3 or TRBV12-4, the J call TRBJ2-5; D may be TRBD2 (6 bases). The V end was cut by 4 bases, the J end by 5 bases, with 11 bases between. This CDR3 region has 13 residues. As DNA, the CDR3 is TGTGCCAGCAGTTGGGCTAGCGCGGAGACCCAGTACTTC. Its protein product is CASSWASAETQYF.

V gene TRBV7-9 combines with J gene TRBJ2-3; D remains ambiguous. Between the trimmed V and J ends, which lost 4 bases and 2 bases, there was a span of 10 bases. This CDR3 is built from 14 residues. Germline assignment: CDR1 SEHNR and CDR2 FQNEAQ (reference sequence). Written as DNA, the CDR3 is TGTGCCAGCAGCTCCACCGGGTCCACAGATACGCAGTATTTT. Encoded protein: CASSSTGSTDTQYF.

The chain employs TRBV9 and TRBJ2-5, with a weak D call TRBD1 (5 bases). Germline-derived CDR1 and CDR2 are SGDLS and YYNGEE. The CDR3 runs to 14 residues. The ends were cut back, 0 bases at V and 5 bases at J, with 11 bases in the middle. CDR3 protein: CASSVDAGSETQYF. The CDR3 bases are TGTGCCAGCAGCGTAGATGCAGGGTCGGAGACCCAGTACTTC.

The gene calls are TRBV30 and TRBJ2-3; TRBD2 matches at 8 bases. V shed 5 bases and J 4 bases; nucleotides not matched to a gene: 8. The CDR3 consists of 14 residues. The germline CDR1 and CDR2 sequences are GTSNPN and SVGIG (reference sequence). DNA for the CDR3: TGTGCCTGGGAAATTGGCGGGGGGCCAGATACGCAGTATTTT. Its protein is CAWEIGGGPDTQYF.

The chain is built from TRBV3-1 (or the pseudogene TRBV3-2) and TRBJ2-5; 8 bases map to TRBD2. The CDR3 loop spans 18 amino acids. From germline, CDR1 is LGHDT and CDR2 YNNKEL (reference sequence). Unmatched junction bases numbered 12, after V lost 1 base and J lost 2 bases. In DNA form, the CDR3 reads TGTGCCAGCAGCCAAGGGGGTTTGGTAGCGGGGCTACAAGAGACCCAGTACTTC. Residues: CASSQGGLVAGLQETQYF.

This clone was detected only once. The rearrangement links TRBV11-2 to TRBJ2-3; possibly TRBD1 for D (6 bases). CDR1 and CDR2 from the germline V gene are SGHAT and FQNNGV. The CDR3 runs 16 residues. V lost 1 base to trimming and J lost 2 bases, with 13 bases between them. CDR3 sequence (DNA): TGTGCCAGCAGCTTAGGGGGGTCGGGACACACAGATACGCAGTATTTT. Its translation: CASSLGGSGHTDTQYF.

The chain has TRBV3-1 (or the pseudogene TRBV3-2) and TRBJ2-7; D perhaps matches TRBD2 (6 bases). This CDR3 has 13 amino acids. The V gene's germline CDR1 is LGHDT and CDR2 YNNKEL (reference sequence). V dropped 4 bases and J dropped 5 bases, with 12 bases sitting between them. The CDR3 nucleotides read TGTGCCAGCAGCCCGGGACTTGCCCACGAGCAGTACTTC. Translated: CASSPGLAHEQYF.

This chain links TRBV1 with TRBJ2-4; the table names TRBD1, a call not compared with the DNA. TRBV1 corresponds to a pseudogene. The CDR3 sequence is 15 residues long. The CDR3 is CTSSQSKGAKNIQYF. For the CDR3, the DNA is TGCACCAGCAGCCAAAGTAAGGGGGCCAAAAACATTCAGTACTTC.

The genes are TRBV6-2 or TRBV6-3 and TRBJ1-5; tentatively, D is TRBD1 (6 bases). The CDR3 totals 16 residues. The V end lost 5 bases, the J end lost 4 bases, and 18 bases lay between the germline ends. Germline V gene lookup returns CDR1 MNHEY and CDR2 SVGEGT. The CDR3 spells CASSTGQTEGNQPQHF. The CDR3 bases are TGTGCCAGCAGTACCGGACAGACAGAGGGGAATCAGCCCCAGCATTTT.

The chain is built from TRBV9 and TRBJ2-1; TRBD2 might be the D (7 bases). This CDR3 is built from 16 residues. V was pared by 0 bases and J by 5 bases, with 15 bases between. Germline V CDR1 and CDR2: SGDLS, YYNGEE. The CDR3 DNA follows: TGTGCCAGCAGCGTAGTTTCCGGGGGGCTGAACAATGAGCAGTTCTTC. The encoded protein is CASSVVSGGLNNEQFF.

The chain has TRBV25-1 and TRBJ2-7, with 7 bases that match TRBD1. Per germline, CDR1 MGHDK and CDR2 SYGVNS. The CDR3 is 14 amino acids. V gave up 8 bases and J gave up 6 bases; unmatched junction bases: 13. The CDR3 spells CASGQGQHPGEQYF. DNA of the CDR3: TGTGCCAGCGGGCAGGGACAGCATCCCGGCGAGCAGTACTTC.

The V gene is TRBV6-5, the J gene TRBJ1-1, with a weak D call TRBD1 (5 bases). V was cut by 8 bases and J by 1 base, with 14 bases left in between. This CDR3 spans 14 amino acids. The germline CDR1 and CDR2 sequences are MNHEY and SVGAGI. CDR3 sequence reads: CASGGGGENTEAFF. The CDR3 bases are TGTGCCAGCGGCGGCGGGGGAGAGAACACTGAAGCTTTCTTT.

The V call is TRBV30, the J call TRBJ2-7, with a weak D call TRBD2 (6 bases). Germline V gene lookup returns CDR1 GTSNPN and CDR2 SVGIG (reference sequence). The V gene lost 1 base and the J gene lost 6 bases, with 10 bases spanning the gap. The CDR3 is 12 residues long. CDR3 sequence (DNA): TGTGCCTGGAGTGAGGAGGGACCCGAGCAGTACTTC. This sequence encodes CAWSEEGPEQYF.

The sample holds one count of this clone. The germline gene is not matched at one end of the junction; a read error may be the cause. V is TRBV7-7 and J is TRBJ2-5; the match to TRBD1 covers 7 bases. Germline V gene lookup returns CDR1 SSHAT and CDR2 FNYEAQ (reference sequence). The CDR3 length is 15 residues. DNA for the CDR3: TGTGCTAGCAGCTTAGTGCCAGGGGGTTTTGAGACCCAGTACTTC. Protein product: CASSLVPGGFETQYF.